These 20 T cell receptor beta chains were sequenced from one sample in a study of cytomegalovirus exposure and HLA in healthy donors. Researchers ran the PCR with 60 Vbeta and 13 Jbeta primers. Some clones are missing from TCRdb's copy, which holds only in-frame ones; the method was immunoSEQ multiplex PCR. Here the sample spans about 55,000 clones, more than 75% being singletons. The specimen was PBMCs. These receptors originate from a female donor in good health and CMV-seronegative.

DNA of the CDR3: TGTGCCAGCAGTAGGGACAGGGTTGGCTCACCCCTCCACTTT. This encodes CASSRDRVGSPLHF. J is TRBJ1-6 and V is TRBV6-5; 9 bases fit TRBD1. The V segment lost 5 bases and the J segment 10 bases; nucleotides outside the gene matches: 6. Germline V lookup: CDR1 MNHEY, CDR2 SVGAGI. The CDR3 contains 14 residues.

This clone was seen a few times. This chain links TRBV25-1 with TRBJ2-1; 8 positions match TRBD2. With V trimmed by 6 bases and J by 7 bases, 11 bases remained unmatched. Germline CDR1 reads MGHDK; CDR2 reads SYGVNS. The length of the CDR3 is 15 residues. Here the CDR3 DNA reads TGTGCCAGCAGGGGTCGGGGGGGCCAGTGGAATGAGCAGTTCTTC. Translated: CASRGRGGQWNEQFF.

V gene TRBV5-1 combines with J gene TRBJ1-5, with D unresolved. Trimming removed 7 bases at V and 3 bases at J, with 14 bases between. The CDR3 extends over 14 amino acids. Germline V gene lookup returns CDR1 SGHRS and CDR2 YFSETQ. Written as DNA, the CDR3 is TGCGCCAGCGCGAAGGGAGGGCCCAATCAGCCCCAGCATTTT. It translates to CASAKGGPNQPQHF.

The chain has TRBV9 and TRBJ2-5; 8 bases align to TRBD2. This CDR3 is 16 amino acids long. The V segment lost 0 bases and the J segment 3 bases; nucleotides outside the gene matches: 7. Per the germline V gene, CDR1 is SGDLS and CDR2 is YYNGEE. CDR3 protein: CASSVEGKAGEETQYF. The CDR3 DNA follows: TGTGCCAGCAGCGTAGAGGGGAAAGCGGGGGAAGAGACCCAGTACTTC.

V usage is TRBV19 and J usage is TRBJ1-5, with a weak D call TRBD1 (5 bases). Trimming removed 1 base from V and 4 bases from J, with 8 bases in between. Germline CDR1 is LNHDA and CDR2 is SQIVND (reference sequence). The CDR3 loop spans 14 amino acids. The CDR3 reads CASSIGTGNQPQHF. The CDR3 nucleotides read TGTGCCAGTAGTATAGGTACAGGAAATCAGCCCCAGCATTTT.

This clone occurred once. The chain uses TRBV2 and TRBJ1-5; D is perhaps TRBD1 (5 bases). CDR1 is SNHLY, CDR2 FYNNEI, per germline. Trimming shortened V by 4 bases and J by 5 bases, and 18 bases separated the two germline ends. The CDR3 totals 16 residues. CDR3 sequence reads: CASSGGVFGGDQPQHF. The CDR3, as DNA: TGTGCCAGCAGTGGGGGGGTCTTTGGGGGAGATCAGCCCCAGCATTTT.

The J gene is TRBJ1-2, the V gene TRBV19; 11 nucleotides line up with TRBD1. CDR3 size: 17 residues. Germline values: CDR1 LNHDA, CDR2 SQIVND (reference sequence). The ends lost 1 base at V and 6 bases at J; junction bases unmatched: 10. The CDR3 DNA is TGTGCCAGTAGTATAGGATGGACAGGGGGCGGTCTTCATGGCTACACCTTC. This encodes CASSIGWTGGGLHGYTF.

This rearrangement joins TRBV7-3 to TRBJ1-1, with D hard to call. Looked up from germline, CDR1 is SGHTA and CDR2 is FQGTGA. Trimming pared 1 base from V and 4 bases from J, leaving 13 bases between. This CDR3 region has 15 residues. For the CDR3, the DNA is TGTGCCAGCAGCTTAAGTTCGGGAATTATCACTGAAGCTTTCTTT. Its protein product is CASSLSSGIITEAFF.

This sequence joins TRBV9 and TRBJ1-2; TRBD1 matches 8 bases. The V and J ends lost 3 bases and 4 bases, in that order; junction bases with no gene match: 5. The CDR3 sequence is 14 residues long. Germline assignment: CDR1 SGDLS and CDR2 YYNGEE. CDR3 sequence reads: CASSAGQGAYGYTF. The CDR3 coding sequence is TGTGCCAGCAGCGCCGGACAGGGAGCCTATGGCTACACCTTC.

Points on this clone: Other DNA sequences of this sample code for an identical CDR3. The V and J genes are TRBV9 and TRBJ2-5, with D possibly being TRBD2 (6 bases). This CDR3 spans 17 amino acids. Germline CDR1 SGDLS, CDR2 YYNGEE. V was pared by 0 bases and J by 2 bases, with 17 bases between. The CDR3 reads CASSVGPGTWGQETQYF. In nucleotides, the CDR3 is TGTGCCAGCAGCGTAGGTCCCGGGACTTGGGGTCAAGAGACCCAGTACTTC. Full variable domain (outside the CDR3, taken from reference TRBV9 and TRBJ2-5): DSGVTQTPKHLITATGQRVTLRCSPRSGDLSVYWYQQSLDQGLQFLIQYYNGEERAKGNILERFSAQQFPDLHSELNLSSLELGDSALYFCASSVGPGTWGQETQYFGPGTRLLVL.

The chain links TRBV18 to TRBJ1-1; maybe TRBD1 (6 bases). The V end lost 6 bases, the J end lost 3 bases, and 11 bases lay between the germline ends. The CDR3 runs 13 residues. Germline CDR1 is KGHSH and CDR2 is LQKENI. This CDR3 reads CASSYRADTEAFF. The CDR3 DNA reads as TGTGCCAGCTCCTACAGGGCAGACACTGAAGCTTTCTTT.

The chain joins TRBV30 to TRBJ1-2; the match to TRBD1 covers 9 bases. J gave up 7 bases and V 2 bases, and 5 bases lay outside the gene matches. Germline CDR1 GTSNPN, CDR2 SVGIG (reference sequence). The CDR3 extends over 13 amino acids. This CDR3 is CAWSSGTGFGYTF. CDR3 nucleotide sequence: TGTGCCTGGAGTTCCGGGACAGGGTTTGGCTACACCTTC.

This chain connects TRBV7-2 to TRBJ2-1; TRBD1 is a possible D gene (7 bases). CDR3 size: 14 residues. Germline V gene data show CDR1 as SGHTA and CDR2 as FQGNSA. Trimming shortened V by 5 bases and J by 4 bases, and 12 bases separated the two germline ends. CDR3 nucleotides: TGTGCCAGCAGCCAGGGGGGTATATACAATGAGCAGTTCTTC. The encoded protein is CASSQGGIYNEQFF.

V gene TRBV23-1 combines with J gene TRBJ1-1; 7 nucleotides match TRBD1. TRBV23-1 is reported as an ORF; its role is uncertain. V lost 2 bases, J lost 3 bases, and 3 bases stayed unmatched. The CDR3 runs 14 residues. The CDR3 DNA follows: TGCGCCAGCAGTCAAAGGGGGCGACACACTGAAGCTTTCTTT. It specifies CASSQRGRHTEAFF.

Only one count was recorded for this clone. This rearrangement joins TRBV7-3 to TRBJ2-2; 8 bases agree with TRBD1. Per germline, CDR1 SGHTA and CDR2 FQGTGA. CDR3 length: 16 residues. After removal of 5 bases from V and 7 bases from J, the junction contained 12 bases not matched to a gene. The chain's CDR3 is CASSPRGQGANGELFF. CDR3 bases: TGTGCCAGCAGCCCGAGGGGGCAGGGGGCTAACGGGGAGCTGTTTTTT.

The rearrangement uses TRBV7-2 and TRBJ2-3; no firm D call. This CDR3 has 12 amino acids. Trimming left V 5 bases short and J 4 bases short, with 7 bases between. Per the germline V gene, CDR1 is SGHTA and CDR2 is FQGNSA. CDR3: CASSARADTQYF. The CDR3 region has the DNA TGTGCCAGCAGCGCCCGCGCAGATACGCAGTATTTT. The variable domain in full, with the rest retrieved from reference TRBV7-2 and TRBJ2-3, is GAGVSQSPSNKVTEKGKDVELRCDPISGHTALYWYRQSLGQGLEFLIYFQGNSAPDKSGLPSDRFSAERTGGSVSTLTIQRTQQEDSAVYLCASSARADTQYFGPGTRLTVL.

This clone was found once. The chain has TRBV7-9 and TRBJ1-6, with D maybe TRBD1 (6 bases). This CDR3 spans 15 amino acids. The germline gives CDR1 SEHNR, CDR2 FQNEAQ (reference sequence). With 5 bases removed from V and 9 bases from J, the gap between germline ends came to 17 bases. CDR3 loop: CASSPGPRGFSPLHF. Written as DNA, the CDR3 is TGTGCCAGCAGCCCCGGACCTAGGGGGTTTTCACCCCTCCACTTT.

The V gene is TRBV6-1, the J gene TRBJ1-6, with D possibly matching TRBD1 (5 bases). The germline V and J ends were trimmed by 6 bases and 7 bases, with 13 bases remaining between them. CDR3 length equals 14 residues. The germline V gene encodes CDR1 MNHNS and CDR2 SASEGT. The CDR3 loop reads CASRLVRVNSPLHF. Written as DNA, the CDR3 is TGTGCCAGCAGACTTGTCAGGGTCAATTCACCCCTCCACTTT.

For this clone: A read error may produce the germline difference seen at one junction end. This chain joins TRBV5-1 and TRBJ2-3; D call uncertain. Germline CDR1 and CDR2: SGHRS and YFSETQ. The CDR3 loop spans 11 amino acids. The CDR3 bases are TGCACCAGCAGCCAACAAGATACGCAGTATTTT. Its protein product is CTSSQQDTQYF. Looking up the rest from reference TRBV5-1 and TRBJ2-3 gives the full variable domain: KAGVTQTPRYLIKTRGQQVTLSCSPISGHRSVSWYQQTPGQGLQFLFEYFSETQRNKGNFPGRFSGRQFSNSRSEMNVSTLELGDSALYLCTSSQQDTQYFGPGTRLTVL.

The chain links TRBV5-4 to TRBJ2-2, with 10 positions matching TRBD2. With V trimmed by 0 bases and J by 6 bases, 5 bases remained unmatched. CDR1 is SGHNT, CDR2 YYREEE, per germline (reference sequence). The length of the CDR3 is 16 residues. CDR3 sequence: CASSLAPAGGPGELFF. The CDR3 DNA sequence: TGTGCCAGCAGCTTGGCTCCAGCGGGGGGGCCCGGGGAGCTGTTTTTT.